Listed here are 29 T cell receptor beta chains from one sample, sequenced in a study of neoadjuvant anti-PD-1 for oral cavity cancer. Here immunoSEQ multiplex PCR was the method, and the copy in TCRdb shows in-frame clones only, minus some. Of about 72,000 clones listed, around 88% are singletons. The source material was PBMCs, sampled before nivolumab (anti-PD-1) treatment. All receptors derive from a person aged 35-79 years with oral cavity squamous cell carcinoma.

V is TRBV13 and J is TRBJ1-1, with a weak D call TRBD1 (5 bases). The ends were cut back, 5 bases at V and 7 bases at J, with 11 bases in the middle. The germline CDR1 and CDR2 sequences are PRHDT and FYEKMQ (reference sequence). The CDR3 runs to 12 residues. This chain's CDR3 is CASSPWGGEAFF. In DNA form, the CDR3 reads TGTGCCAGCAGCCCTTGGGGCGGTGAAGCTTTCTTT. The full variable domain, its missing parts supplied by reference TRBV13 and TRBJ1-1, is AAGVIQSPRHLIKEKRETATLKCYPIPRHDTVYWYQQGPGQDPQFLISFYEKMQSDKGSIPDRFSAQQFSDYHSELNMSSLELGDSALYFCASSPWGGEAFFGQGTRLTVV.

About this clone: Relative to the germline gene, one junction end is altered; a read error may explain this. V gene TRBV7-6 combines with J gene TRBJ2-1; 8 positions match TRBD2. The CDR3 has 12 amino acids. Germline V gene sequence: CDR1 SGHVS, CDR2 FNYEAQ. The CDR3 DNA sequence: TGTGCCAGCAGCGACAGCGGGGGACTACAGCTCTTC. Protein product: CASSDSGGLQLF.

CDR3 sequence: CASRLAGEIEQYF. CDR3 DNA sequence: TGTGCCAGCCGACTAGCGGGAGAGATCGAGCAGTACTTC. J is TRBJ2-7 and V is TRBV28; 12 nucleotides align to TRBD2. The V gene end was trimmed by 8 bases and the J gene end by 6 bases; junction bases not matched to a gene: 5. Germline V gene sequence: CDR1 MDHEN, CDR2 SYDVKM. CDR3 length: 13 amino acids.

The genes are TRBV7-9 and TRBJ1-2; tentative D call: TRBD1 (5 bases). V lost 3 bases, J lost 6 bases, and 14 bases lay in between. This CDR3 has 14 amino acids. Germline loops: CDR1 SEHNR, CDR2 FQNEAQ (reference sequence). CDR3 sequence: CASSFLDRRDGYTF. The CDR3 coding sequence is TGTGCCAGCAGCTTCCTTGACAGAAGGGATGGCTACACCTTC.

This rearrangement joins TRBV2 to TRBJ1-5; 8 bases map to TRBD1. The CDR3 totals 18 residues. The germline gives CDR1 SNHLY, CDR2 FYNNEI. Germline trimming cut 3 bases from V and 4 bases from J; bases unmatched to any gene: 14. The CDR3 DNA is TGTGCCAGCAGTGAGGCTAGGGGGACAGGAGATATTAATCAGCCCCAGCATTTT. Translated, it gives CASSEARGTGDINQPQHF.

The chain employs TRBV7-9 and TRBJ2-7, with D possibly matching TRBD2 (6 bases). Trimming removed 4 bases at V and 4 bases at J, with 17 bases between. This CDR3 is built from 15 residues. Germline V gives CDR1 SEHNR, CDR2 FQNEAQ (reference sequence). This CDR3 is CASSSPTSRLYEQYF. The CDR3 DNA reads TGTGCCAGCAGCTCCCCAACTAGCCGCCTTTACGAGCAGTACTTC.

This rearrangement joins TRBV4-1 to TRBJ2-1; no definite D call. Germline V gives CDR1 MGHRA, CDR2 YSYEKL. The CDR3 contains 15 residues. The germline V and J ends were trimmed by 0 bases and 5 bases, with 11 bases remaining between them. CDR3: CASSQEWVQNNEQFF. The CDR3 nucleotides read TGCGCCAGCAGCCAAGAGTGGGTCCAGAACAATGAGCAGTTCTTC.

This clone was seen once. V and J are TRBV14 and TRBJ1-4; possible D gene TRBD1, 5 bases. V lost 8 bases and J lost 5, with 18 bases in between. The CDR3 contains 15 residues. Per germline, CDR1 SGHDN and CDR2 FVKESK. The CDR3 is CASESEGRRNEKLFF. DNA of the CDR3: TGTGCCAGCGAGTCCGAGGGGAGGAGGAATGAAAAACTGTTTTTT. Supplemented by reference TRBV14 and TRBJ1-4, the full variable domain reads EAGVTQFPSHSVIEKGQTVTLRCDPISGHDNLYWYRRVMGKEIKFLLHFVKESKQDESGMPNNRFLAERTGGTYSTLKVQPAELEDSGVYFCASESEGRRNEKLFFGSGTQLSVL.

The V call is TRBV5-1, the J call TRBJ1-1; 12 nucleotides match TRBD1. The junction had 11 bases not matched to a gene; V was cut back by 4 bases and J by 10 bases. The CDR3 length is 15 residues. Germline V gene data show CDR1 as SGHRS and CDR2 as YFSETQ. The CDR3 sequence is CASSGRGTGGYGAFF. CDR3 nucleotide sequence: TGCGCCAGCAGCGGGCGCGGGACAGGGGGCTATGGAGCTTTCTTT. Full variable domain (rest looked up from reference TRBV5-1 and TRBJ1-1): KAGVTQTPRYLIKTRGQQVTLSCSPISGHRSVSWYQQTPGQGLQFLFEYFSETQRNKGNFPGRFSGRQFSNSRSEMNVSTLELGDSALYLCASSGRGTGGYGAFFGQGTRLTVV.

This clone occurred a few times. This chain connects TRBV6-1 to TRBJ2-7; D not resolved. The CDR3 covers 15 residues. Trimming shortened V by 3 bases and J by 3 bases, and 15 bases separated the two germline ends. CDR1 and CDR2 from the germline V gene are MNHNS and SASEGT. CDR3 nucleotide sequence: TGTGCCAGCAGTGAGGCCGCAGGCCAATTCTACGAGCAGTACTTC. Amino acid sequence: CASSEAAGQFYEQYF.

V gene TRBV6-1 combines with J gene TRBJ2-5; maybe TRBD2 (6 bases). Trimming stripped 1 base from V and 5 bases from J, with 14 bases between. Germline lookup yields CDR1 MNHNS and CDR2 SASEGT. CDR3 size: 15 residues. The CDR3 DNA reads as TGTGCCAGCAGTGAAGGTGTTAGCGGATTGGAGACCCAGTACTTC. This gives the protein CASSEGVSGLETQYF.

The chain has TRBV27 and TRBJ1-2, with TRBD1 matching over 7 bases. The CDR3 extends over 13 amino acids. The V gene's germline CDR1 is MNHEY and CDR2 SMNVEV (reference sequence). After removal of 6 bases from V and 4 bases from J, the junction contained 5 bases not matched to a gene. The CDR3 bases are TGTGCCAGCAGCCTCCGGGACAGCTATGGCTACACCTTC. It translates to CASSLRDSYGYTF.

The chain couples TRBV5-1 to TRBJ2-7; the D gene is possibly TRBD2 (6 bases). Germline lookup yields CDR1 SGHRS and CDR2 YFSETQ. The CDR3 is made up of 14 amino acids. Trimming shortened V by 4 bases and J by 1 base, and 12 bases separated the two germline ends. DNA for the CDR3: TGCGCCAGCAGCAGGGAGCGGGTGTCCTACGAGCAGTACTTC. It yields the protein CASSRERVSYEQYF.

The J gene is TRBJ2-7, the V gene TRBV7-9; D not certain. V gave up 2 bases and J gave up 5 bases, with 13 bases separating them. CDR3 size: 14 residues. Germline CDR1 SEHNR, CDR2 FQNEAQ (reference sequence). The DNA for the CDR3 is TGTGCCAGCAGCTTAATTCAAGGGTTGGACGAGCAGTACTTC. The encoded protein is CASSLIQGLDEQYF.

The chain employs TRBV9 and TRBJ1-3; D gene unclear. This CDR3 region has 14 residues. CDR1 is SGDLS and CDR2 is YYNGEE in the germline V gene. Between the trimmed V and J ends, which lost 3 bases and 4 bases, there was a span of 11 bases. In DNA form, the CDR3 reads TGTGCCAGCAGCGCGGACCCTGCGGGAAACACCATATATTTT. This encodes CASSADPAGNTIYF.

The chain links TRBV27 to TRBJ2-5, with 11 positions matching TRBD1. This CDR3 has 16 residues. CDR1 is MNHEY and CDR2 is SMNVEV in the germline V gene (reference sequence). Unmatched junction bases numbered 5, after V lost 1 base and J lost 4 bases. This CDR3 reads CASSLFSGQGVETQYF. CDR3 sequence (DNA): TGTGCCAGCAGTTTATTTTCGGGACAGGGGGTAGAGACCCAGTACTTC.

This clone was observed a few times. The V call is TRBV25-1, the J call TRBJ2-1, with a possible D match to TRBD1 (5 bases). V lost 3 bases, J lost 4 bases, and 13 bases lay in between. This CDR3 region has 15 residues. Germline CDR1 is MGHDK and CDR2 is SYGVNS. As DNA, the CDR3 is TGTGCCAGCAGTGACCGGCAGGGCTATTACAATGAGCAGTTCTTC. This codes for CASSDRQGYYNEQFF.

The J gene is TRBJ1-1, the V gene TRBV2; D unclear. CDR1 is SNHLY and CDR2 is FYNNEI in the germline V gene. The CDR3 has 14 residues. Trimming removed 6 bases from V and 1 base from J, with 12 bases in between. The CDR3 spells CASSALRENTEAFF. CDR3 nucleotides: TGTGCCAGCAGCGCCCTTCGAGAGAACACTGAAGCTTTCTTT.

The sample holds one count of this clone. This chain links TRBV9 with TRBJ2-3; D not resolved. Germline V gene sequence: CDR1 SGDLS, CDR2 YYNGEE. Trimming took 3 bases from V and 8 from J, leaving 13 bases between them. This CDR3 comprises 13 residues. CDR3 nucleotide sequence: TGTGCCAGCAGCGGGCTAATGGTTGGTACGCAGTATTTT. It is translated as CASSGLMVGTQYF.

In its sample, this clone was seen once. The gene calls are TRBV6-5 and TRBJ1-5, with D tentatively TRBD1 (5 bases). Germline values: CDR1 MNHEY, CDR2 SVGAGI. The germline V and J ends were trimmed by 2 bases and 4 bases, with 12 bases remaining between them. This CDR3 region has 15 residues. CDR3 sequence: CASSYRVGENQPQHF. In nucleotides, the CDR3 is TGTGCCAGCAGTTACCGCGTAGGGGAAAATCAGCCCCAGCATTTT.

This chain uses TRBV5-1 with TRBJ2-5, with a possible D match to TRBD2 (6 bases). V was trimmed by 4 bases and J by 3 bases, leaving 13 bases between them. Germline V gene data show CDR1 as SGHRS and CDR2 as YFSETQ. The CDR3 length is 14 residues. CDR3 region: CASSQGLSEETQYF. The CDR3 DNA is TGCGCCAGCAGCCAAGGACTATCGGAAGAGACCCAGTACTTC. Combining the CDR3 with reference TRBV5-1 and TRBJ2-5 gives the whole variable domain KAGVTQTPRYLIKTRGQQVTLSCSPISGHRSVSWYQQTPGQGLQFLFEYFSETQRNKGNFPGRFSGRQFSNSRSEMNVSTLELGDSALYLCASSQGLSEETQYFGPGTRLLVL.

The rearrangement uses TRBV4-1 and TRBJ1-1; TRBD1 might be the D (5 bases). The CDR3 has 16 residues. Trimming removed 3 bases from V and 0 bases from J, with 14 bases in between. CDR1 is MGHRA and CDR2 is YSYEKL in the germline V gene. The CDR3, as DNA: TGCGCCAGCAGCCACCCTCAGGGACGACTGAACACTGAAGCTTTCTTT. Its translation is CASSHPQGRLNTEAFF.

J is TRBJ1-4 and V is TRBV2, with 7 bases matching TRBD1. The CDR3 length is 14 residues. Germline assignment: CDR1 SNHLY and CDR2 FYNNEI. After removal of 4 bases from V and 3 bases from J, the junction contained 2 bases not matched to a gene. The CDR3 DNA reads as TGTGCCAGCAGTGTAGGACAGGCTAATGAAAAACTGTTTTTT. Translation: CASSVGQANEKLFF.

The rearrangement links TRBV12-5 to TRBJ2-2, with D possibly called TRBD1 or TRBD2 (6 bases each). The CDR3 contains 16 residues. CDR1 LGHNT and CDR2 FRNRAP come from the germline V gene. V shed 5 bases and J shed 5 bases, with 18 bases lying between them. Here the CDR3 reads CASGPPSGGSTGELFF. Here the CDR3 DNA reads TGTGCTAGTGGTCCACCCTCCGGGGGCTCGACCGGGGAGCTGTTTTTT.

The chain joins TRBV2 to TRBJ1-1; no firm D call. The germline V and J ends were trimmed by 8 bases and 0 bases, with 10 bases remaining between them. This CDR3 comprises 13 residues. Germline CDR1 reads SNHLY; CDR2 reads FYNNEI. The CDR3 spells CASFKAMNTEAFF. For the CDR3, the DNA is TGTGCCAGCTTCAAGGCGATGAACACTGAAGCTTTCTTT.

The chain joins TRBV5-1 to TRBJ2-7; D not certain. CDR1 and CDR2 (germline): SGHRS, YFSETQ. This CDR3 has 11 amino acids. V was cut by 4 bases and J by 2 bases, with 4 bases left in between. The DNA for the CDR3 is TGCGCCAGCAGCGACACCTACGAGCAGTACTTC. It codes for CASSDTYEQYF.

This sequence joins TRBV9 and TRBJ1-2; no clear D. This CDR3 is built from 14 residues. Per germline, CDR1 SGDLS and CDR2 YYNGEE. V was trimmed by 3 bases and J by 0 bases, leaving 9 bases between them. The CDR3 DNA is TGTGCCAGCAGCGCAGGACGGACTAACTATGGCTACACCTTC. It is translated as CASSAGRTNYGYTF.

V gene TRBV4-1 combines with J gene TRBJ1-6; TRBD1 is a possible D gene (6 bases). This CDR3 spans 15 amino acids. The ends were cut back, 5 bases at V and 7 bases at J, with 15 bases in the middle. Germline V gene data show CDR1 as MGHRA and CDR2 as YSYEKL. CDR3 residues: CASSTLRGSNSPLHF. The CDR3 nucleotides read TGCGCCAGCAGCACTTTAAGGGGGTCCAATTCACCCCTCCACTTT.

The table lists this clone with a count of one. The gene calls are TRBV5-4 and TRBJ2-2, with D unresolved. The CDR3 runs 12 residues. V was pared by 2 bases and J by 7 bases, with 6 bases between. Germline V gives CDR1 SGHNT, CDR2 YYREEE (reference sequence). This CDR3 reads CASSFSVGELFF. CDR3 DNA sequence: TGTGCCAGCAGCTTTTCGGTCGGGGAGCTGTTTTTT. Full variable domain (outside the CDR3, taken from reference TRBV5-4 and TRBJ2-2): ETGVTQSPTHLIKTRGQQVTLRCSSQSGHNTVSWYQQALGQGPQFIFQYYREEENGRGNFPPRFSGLQFPNYSSELNVNALELDDSALYLCASSFSVGELFFGEGSRLTVL.